This TCR beta chain was captured by sequencing in a study of blood T cell repertoires in COVID-19. Sequencing used immunoSEQ multiplex PCR; TCRdb keeps in-frame clones, though not all of them. The sample gives around 250,000 clones, 84% of which show up once; about 1.5% is in the top ten. V was pared by 1 base and J by 4 bases, with 10 bases between. Germline CDR1 is LGHDT and CDR2 is YNNKEL (reference sequence). The CDR3 has 14 residues. The origin of this receptor is a woman aged 40 to 50 who had recovered from COVID-19. The chain combines TRBV3-1 (or the pseudogene TRBV3-2) with TRBJ1-1; D ambiguous. Sequencing used peripheral blood. The CDR3: CASSQVPRSTEAFF. The DNA of the CDR3 is TGTGCCAGCAGCCAAGTCCCCCGGTCCACTGAAGCTTTCTTT.